Listed below are T cell receptor beta chains from one sample, sequenced in a study of shared clonotypes between healthy human individuals. TCRdb's table, derived via immunoSEQ multiplex PCR, lists solely in-frame clones and lacks some. The table lists millions of clones, just over 90% of them singletons. Sequencing was done on a sample of naive CD4+ T cells from PBMCs. The receptors derive from a man aged 18-30 years in good health. Some clones in this sample may be carry-over from other donors' samples. Each CDR3 is given with its conserved first and last residue. Fields, in order: J gene, D gene, clone size, V gene, CDR3 protein, CDR3 DNA. A D gene is named only where the DNA matches it firmly. Size is stated for part of the rows, as once, few or many counts, or as a class when the clone is expanded.

TRBJ1-1 - - TRBV28 CASSEGGRAAEEAFF TGTGCCAGCAGTGAGGGTGGGCGGGCTGCCGAGGAAGCTTTCTTT
TRBJ2-2 - - TRBV7-9 CASSPRGPLGAGELFF TGTGCCAGCAGCCCAAGGGGACCGCTGGGGGCCGGGGAGCTGTTTTTT
TRBJ2-2 - - TRBV4-3 CASSQDGRAAGELFF TGCGCCAGCAGCCAAGACGGCCGGGCCGCCGGGGAGCTGTTTTTT
TRBJ2-2 TRBD1 - TRBV5-1 CASSLVAGGPGELFF TGCGCCAGCAGCTTGGTGGCAGGGGGCCCCGGGGAGCTGTTTTTT
TRBJ2-3 - once TRBV21-1 CASSSPGTGRSDTQYF TGTGCCAGCAGCAGTCCGGGGACAGGGAGGTCCGATACGCAGTATTTT
TRBJ2-3 TRBD1 - TRBV5-1 CASSSTPRVQGASDTQYF TGCGCCAGCAGCTCGACCCCCCGGGTACAGGGGGCATCAGATACGCAGTATTTT
TRBJ1-1 - - TRBV28 CASSFSRGGTLNTEAFF TGTGCCAGCAGTTTTTCCCGGGGCGGGACCTTGAACACTGAAGCTTTCTTT
TRBJ2-7 - - TRBV7-9 CASTTHGGSYEQYF TGTGCCAGCACCACCCATGGCGGGTCCTACGAGCAGTACTTC
TRBJ2-7 TRBD2 - TRBV5-4 CASTRGVGVSSEQYF TGTGCCAGCACCCGGGGGGTTGGGGTCAGCTCAGAGCAGTACTTC
TRBJ1-2 - - TRBV30 CAWSPTTPDIRYGYTF TGTGCCTGGAGTCCCACGACCCCGGACATACGCTATGGCTACACCTTC
TRBJ2-3 TRBD1 - TRBV5-4 CASSFGGGQGPDTQYF TGTGCCAGCAGCTTTGGGGGGGGACAGGGGCCGGATACGCAGTATTTT
TRBJ2-5 - - TRBV5-1 CASSYSSEETQYF TGCGCCAGCAGCTATTCTAGTGAAGAGACCCAGTACTTC
TRBJ2-3 TRBD1 once TRBV6-1 CASSEDRGTDTQYF TGTGCCAGCAGTGAAGACAGGGGGACGGATACGCAGTATTTT
TRBJ1-2 - - TRBV5-1 CASSFGQPLSFIYGYTF TGCGCCAGCAGCTTCGGACAGCCCCTTTCCTTCATCTATGGCTACACCTTC
TRBJ2-3 - - TRBV27 CASSRYPDTQYF TGTGCCAGCAGTCGATACCCAGATACGCAGTATTTT
TRBJ1-1 TRBD1 - TRBV7-2 CASSPRQGNTEAFF TGTGCCAGCAGCCCCAGACAGGGGAACACTGAAGCTTTCTTT
TRBJ1-2 - - TRBV5-1 CASSLAGREYGYTF TGCGCCAGCAGCTTGGCCGGGAGGGAGTATGGCTACACCTTC
TRBJ1-4 - - TRBV6-5 CASRGGVAEKLFF TGTGCCAGCAGGGGAGGGGTAGCTGAAAAACTGTTTTTT
TRBJ1-5 - - TRBV23-1 CASSRFGPSWPQHF TGCGCCAGCAGTCGGTTTGGGCCCTCCTGGCCCCAGCATTTT
TRBJ1-2 - - TRBV5-1 CASSLGGGPNYGYTF TGCGCCAGCAGCTTGGGAGGGGGGCCGAACTATGGCTACACCTTC
TRBJ1-5 - - TRBV28 CASSARAGNQPQHF TGTGCCAGCAGTGCCCGGGCAGGCAATCAGCCCCAGCATTTT
TRBJ1-2 TRBD1 once TRBV5-1 CASSLLVSGDRVWSYTF TGCGCCAGCAGCTTGCTCGTCTCCGGGGACAGGGTTTGGAGCTACACCTTC
TRBJ2-3 TRBD2 - TRBV7-8 CASSSMAGTRDTQYF TGTGCCAGCAGCTCCATGGCCGGGACTAGAGATACGCAGTATTTT
TRBJ2-3 - - TRBV7-9 CASSLVLSGGVKQYF TGTGCCAGCAGCTTAGTACTCAGCGGCGGTGTGAAGCAGTATTTT
TRBJ1-2 - - TRBV11-2 CASSAPGLPNYGYTF TGTGCCAGCAGCGCCCCAGGGCTACCTAACTATGGCTACACCTTC
TRBJ2-5 TRBD2 - TRBV6-6 CASTEGTSRETQYF TGTGCCAGCACCGAAGGGACTAGCCGAGAGACCCAGTACTTC
TRBJ2-7 - - TRBV7-2 CASSLGPQPTYEQYF TGTGCCAGCAGCTTAGGTCCACAGCCGACCTACGAGCAGTACTTC
TRBJ1-2 - once TRBV7-2 CASSYRIRGIDGYTF TGTGCCAGCAGCTACCGCATCAGGGGAATCGATGGCTACACCTTC
TRBJ2-7 - - TRBV5-1 CASSLVGSEQYF TGCGCCAGCAGCTTGGTGGGGAGCGAGCAGTACTTC
TRBJ2-2 - - TRBV18 CASSPPGTSNTGELFF TGTGCCAGCTCACCACCGGGTACATCGAACACCGGGGAGCTGTTTTTT
TRBJ1-1 - - TRBV7-2 CASSWENTEAFF TGTGCCAGCAGCTGGGAAAACACTGAAGCTTTCTTT
TRBJ2-7 - once TRBV11-3 CASSLAQGGEQYF TGTGCCAGCAGCTTAGCACAGGGAGGTGAGCAGTACTTC
TRBJ2-3 - - TRBV15 CATSPKGDTQYF TGTGCCACCAGCCCGAAGGGAGATACGCAGTATTTT
TRBJ1-4 - - TRBV28 CASSSWGAAANEKLFF TGTGCCAGCAGTTCATGGGGGGCAGCCGCTAATGAAAAACTGTTTTTT
TRBJ2-4 - - TRBV5-1 CASSPGQGNIQYF TGCGCCAGCAGCCCCGGGCAAGGAAACATTCAGTACTTC
TRBJ2-2 - - TRBV7-2 CASSLSGDRELFF TGTGCCAGCAGCTTAAGCGGGGACAGGGAGCTGTTTTTT
TRBJ2-5 TRBD2 - TRBV7-2 CASSLSSSGRAETQYF TGTGCCAGCAGCTTGTCGTCTAGCGGGAGGGCAGAGACCCAGTACTTC
TRBJ2-3 TRBD2 - TRBV9 CASSVEGLAAGTDTQYF TGTGCCAGCAGCGTAGAGGGACTAGCGGCCGGCACAGATACGCAGTATTTT
TRBJ1-2 - - TRBV28 CASSFSKANYGYTF TGTGCCAGCAGTTTTTCCAAAGCTAACTATGGCTACACCTTC
TRBJ2-1 - - TRBV10-3 CAISVSENEQFF TGTGCCATCAGTGTATCCGAAAATGAGCAGTTCTTC
TRBJ1-2 - - TRBV5-8 CASSFSRGYTF TGTGCCAGCAGCTTCTCCCGTGGCTACACCTTC
TRBJ1-1 TRBD1 - TRBV18 CASSAGQAILQDTEAFF TGTGCCAGCTCAGCAGGACAGGCCATATTACAAGATACTGAAGCTTTCTTT
TRBJ2-7 TRBD1 - TRBV5-4 CASSLDNRGGYEQYF TGTGCCAGCAGCTTGGATAACAGGGGTGGGTACGAGCAGTACTTC
TRBJ1-3 - - TRBV5-1 CASSFGTPGNTIYF TGCGCCAGCAGCTTTGGGACACCTGGAAACACCATATATTTT
TRBJ2-1 - - TRBV4-2 CASSQVFKREQFF TGTGCCAGCAGCCAAGTCTTTAAGAGGGAGCAGTTCTTC
TRBJ1-2 - - TRBV28 CASSSGFGYGYTF TGTGCCAGCAGCTCAGGGTTTGGCTATGGCTACACCTTC
TRBJ2-1 - - TRBV10-3 CAIRGVRNEQFF TGTGCCATCAGAGGGGTGCGCAATGAGCAGTTCTTC
TRBJ1-4 TRBD1 - TRBV29-1 CSALTGPNEKLFF TGCAGCGCCCTGACAGGGCCTAATGAAAAACTGTTTTTT